These 27 T cell receptor beta chains were all obtained from the same sample, sequenced in a study of blood T cell repertoires in COVID-19. TCRdb's table, derived via immunoSEQ multiplex PCR, lists solely in-frame clones and lacks some. This sample carries 98,000 or so clones, 91% of them seen once, and the ten largest clones take 5% to 6.5%. Sequencing was performed on peripheral blood. These receptors were collected from a human donor in a cohort sampled during active COVID-19.

CDR3 amino acids: CASSSGTGAYEQYF. CDR3 coding DNA: TGTGCCAGCAGCTCGGGGACAGGCGCCTACGAGCAGTACTTC. This chain uses TRBV5-5 with TRBJ2-7; 8 bases are shared with TRBD1. Germline V gives CDR1 SGHKS, CDR2 YYEKEE (reference sequence). The CDR3 spans 14 residues. The ends lost 3 bases at V and 2 bases at J; junction bases unmatched: 4.

The rearrangement uses TRBV4-3 and TRBJ2-7, with D perhaps TRBD2 (6 bases). The V gene lost 0 bases and the J gene lost 1 base, with 13 bases spanning the gap. The CDR3 has 16 amino acids. Per the germline V gene, CDR1 is LGHNA and CDR2 is YSLEER. The CDR3 nucleotides read TGCGCCAGCAGCCAAGAGCGGGATAGGAAGTCCTACGAGCAGTACTTC. Its translation: CASSQERDRKSYEQYF.

The genes are TRBV5-1 and TRBJ1-2, with 7 bases lining up with TRBD1. The CDR3 is made up of 19 amino acids. Germline V gene data show CDR1 as SGHRS and CDR2 as YFSETQ. V lost 3 bases, J lost 0 bases, and 17 bases stayed unmatched. The CDR3 region is CASSSRRGEPEGPNYGYTF. The CDR3 bases are TGCGCCAGCAGCTCACGCAGGGGGGAGCCTGAGGGTCCTAACTATGGCTACACCTTC. Combining the CDR3 with reference TRBV5-1 and TRBJ1-2 gives the whole variable domain KAGVTQTPRYLIKTRGQQVTLSCSPISGHRSVSWYQQTPGQGLQFLFEYFSETQRNKGNFPGRFSGRQFSNSRSEMNVSTLELGDSALYLCASSSRRGEPEGPNYGYTFGSGTRLTVV.

In this sample, this clone turned up a few times. The rearrangement links TRBV29-1 to TRBJ2-7, with 11 bases fitting TRBD2. J was trimmed by 0 bases and V by 4 bases; bases with no gene match: 2. Germline V gives CDR1 SQVTM, CDR2 ANQGSEA. This CDR3 region has 14 residues. As DNA, the CDR3 is TGCAGCGTTGCCGGGACTAGCGGCTCCTACGAGCAGTACTTC. Amino acid sequence: CSVAGTSGSYEQYF.

This rearrangement joins TRBV29-1 to TRBJ2-7; 7 bases fit TRBD1. The germline V gene encodes CDR1 SQVTM and CDR2 ANQGSEA. Losses at the gene ends were 5 bases for V and 5 bases for J; bases not matched to a gene: 9. This CDR3 is built from 13 residues. The CDR3 coding sequence is TGCAGCGTTCTACACAGGGGTCGTCACGAGCAGTACTTC. Amino acids: CSVLHRGRHEQYF.

The rearrangement links TRBV7-9 to TRBJ1-1; D gene ambiguous. V was shortened by 5 bases and J by 8 bases, with 15 bases between the two germline ends. The CDR3 runs to 13 residues. Germline assignment: CDR1 SEHNR and CDR2 FQNEAQ (reference sequence). As DNA, the CDR3 is TGTGCCAGCAGCCCCGGGAAGTGGCCCGAAGCTTTCTTT. Its protein product is CASSPGKWPEAFF.

V gene TRBV25-1 combines with J gene TRBJ2-1, with D hard to call. The CDR3 has 11 residues. Trimming took 6 bases from V and 4 from J, leaving 4 bases between them. Germline CDR1 reads MGHDK; CDR2 reads SYGVNS. The CDR3 loop is CASSRYNEQFF. In DNA, the CDR3 is TGTGCCAGCAGCAGGTACAATGAGCAGTTCTTC.

The gene calls are TRBV6-5 and TRBJ2-7; D may be TRBD1 (5 bases). The CDR3 sequence is 15 residues long. V lost 6 bases and J lost 3, with 18 bases in between. CDR1 is MNHEY, CDR2 SVGAGI, per germline. The CDR3 is CASRNIAGWGYEQYF. The DNA for the CDR3 is TGTGCCAGCAGGAATATCGCAGGGTGGGGCTACGAGCAGTACTTC.

The genes are TRBV5-1 and TRBJ2-7; 9 nucleotides line up with TRBD1. Looked up from germline, CDR1 is SGHRS and CDR2 is YFSETQ. After removal of 3 bases from V and 5 bases from J, the junction contained 9 bases not matched to a gene. The CDR3 totals 15 residues. Here the CDR3 DNA reads TGCGCCAGCAGCTGGGGGACAGGGTCAATCGACGAGCAGTACTTC. It yields the protein CASSWGTGSIDEQYF.

V is TRBV7-2 and J is TRBJ2-3; D call uncertain. Trimming took off 3 bases at V and 2 bases at J, with 9 bases between the two ends. The germline V gene encodes CDR1 SGHTA and CDR2 FQGNSA. This CDR3 contains 14 residues. CDR3: CASSFLLLTDTQYF. The CDR3 region has the DNA TGTGCCAGCAGCTTTCTACTCCTCACAGATACGCAGTATTTT.

The rearrangement links TRBV7-9 to TRBJ1-1, with TRBD1 as a possible D gene (5 bases). V lost 1 base, J lost 8 bases, and 11 bases lay in between. The CDR3 covers 13 residues. Germline V gene sequence: CDR1 SEHNR, CDR2 FQNEAQ (reference sequence). The DNA for the CDR3 is TGTGCCAGCAGCTTAGTGGCGGGGCCCGAAGCTTTCTTT. Translation gives CASSLVAGPEAFF.

The gene calls are TRBV18 and TRBJ2-1; 9 nucleotides match TRBD1. CDR3 length: 16 amino acids. The trim removed 4 bases at V and 13 bases at J, leaving 17 bases unmatched. The germline CDR1 and CDR2 sequences are KGHSH and LQKENI. This CDR3 reads CASSRYRDRVKNQQFF. The CDR3 DNA is TGTGCCAGCTCACGCTACCGGGACAGGGTGAAAAACCAACAGTTCTTC.

The chain employs TRBV5-1 and TRBJ2-1, with TRBD2 as a possible D gene (5 bases). Trimming pared 0 bases from V and 3 bases from J, leaving 16 bases between. The CDR3 consists of 17 residues. Germline V CDR1 and CDR2: SGHRS, YFSETQ. Written as DNA, the CDR3 is TGCGCCAGCAGCTTGGCAGCGGAGGCCTTGGGCTACAATGAGCAGTTCTTC. Its translation is CASSLAAEALGYNEQFF.

The chain combines TRBV6-5 with TRBJ2-1; 8 bases fit TRBD2. Germline CDR1 reads MNHEY; CDR2 reads SVGAGI. The CDR3 runs 14 residues. Trimming at V came to 6 bases and at J to 9 bases, leaving 10 bases not matched to a gene. CDR3 nucleotide sequence: TGTGCCAGCAGCGGGACTAGTGGAGGTGGTGAGCAGTTCTTC. This codes for CASSGTSGGGEQFF.

The genes are TRBV6-1 and TRBJ2-5; TRBD2 matches 10 bases. Trimming cost V 4 bases and J 0 bases; bases outside gene matches: 5. The CDR3 sequence is 16 residues long. The V gene's germline CDR1 is MNHNS and CDR2 SASEGT. DNA of the CDR3: TGTGCCAGCAGTGCGACTAGCGGGCTCTACCAAGAGACCCAGTACTTC. Translation gives CASSATSGLYQETQYF.

The chain links TRBV14 to TRBJ2-7, with D possibly being TRBD2 (5 bases). The CDR3 is 11 residues long. Trimming removed 0 bases at V and 9 bases at J, with 6 bases between. Germline values: CDR1 SGHDN, CDR2 FVKESK. Here the CDR3 DNA reads TGTGCCAGCAGCCAAGATGGAGGGCAGTACTTC. It is translated as CASSQDGGQYF.

The sample holds one count of this clone. V and J are TRBV20-1 and TRBJ2-7; no firm D call. In germline, CDR1 is DFQATT, CDR2 SNEGSKA (reference sequence). Trimming removed 0 bases from V and 4 bases from J, with 4 bases in between. This CDR3 spans 11 amino acids. The CDR3 DNA is TGCAGTGCTAGAGACAAATACGAGCAGTACTTC. The encoded protein is CSARDKYEQYF.

The genes are TRBV4-3 and TRBJ1-4; weak D call: TRBD1 (5 bases). With 1 base removed from V and 6 bases from J, the gap between germline ends came to 15 bases. The length of the CDR3 is 16 residues. From germline, CDR1 is LGHNA and CDR2 YSLEER. The CDR3 protein is CASSQGTEGGDEKLFF. CDR3 DNA sequence: TGCGCCAGCAGCCAAGGAACGGAGGGAGGGGATGAAAAACTGTTTTTT.

The chain joins TRBV18 to TRBJ2-3; D gene uncertain. The germline V gene has CDR1 KGHSH and CDR2 LQKENI. The CDR3 spans 14 residues. Trimming cost V 0 bases and J 3 bases, with 7 bases left between them. The CDR3 bases are TGTGCCAGCTCACCACCAGCATTGACAGATACGCAGTATTTT. Its protein product is CASSPPALTDTQYF.

The rearrangement joins TRBV6-1 to TRBJ2-1; 8 positions match TRBD2. This CDR3 has 18 amino acids. V lost 3 bases, J lost 0 bases, and 10 bases stayed unmatched. Germline assignment: CDR1 MNHNS and CDR2 SASEGT. CDR3 sequence: CASSDKLAALRSYNEQFF. The CDR3 coding sequence is TGTGCCAGCAGTGATAAACTAGCGGCCTTGCGCTCCTACAATGAGCAGTTCTTC.

This rearrangement joins TRBV25-1 to TRBJ2-3, with D tentatively TRBD1 (7 bases). The CDR3 length is 16 residues. CDR1 is MGHDK and CDR2 is SYGVNS in the germline V gene. The germline V and J ends were trimmed by 3 bases and 4 bases, with 17 bases remaining between them. The CDR3 loop is CASSDAGRGVADTQYF. The CDR3 DNA is TGTGCCAGCAGTGACGCGGGCAGGGGGGTGGCAGATACGCAGTATTTT.

V usage is TRBV4-1 and J usage is TRBJ1-1; D gene uncertain. The germline gives CDR1 MGHRA, CDR2 YSYEKL. The V gene lost 1 base and the J gene lost 2 bases, with 17 bases spanning the gap. There are 17 residues in the CDR3. In DNA, the CDR3 is TGCGCCAGCAGCCAAGTTGCGGCCGGAGGTTTTAACACTGAAGCTTTCTTT. Translation: CASSQVAAGGFNTEAFF.

V and J are TRBV7-6 and TRBJ1-6, with 9 bases matching TRBD1. The V gene's germline CDR1 is SGHVS and CDR2 FNYEAQ. The CDR3 length is 14 residues. J was trimmed by 8 bases and V by 5 bases; bases with no gene match: 4. The CDR3 sequence: CASSVGQGYSPLHF. The CDR3 coding sequence is TGTGCCAGCAGCGTTGGACAGGGGTATTCACCCCTCCACTTT.

The J gene is TRBJ2-3, the V gene TRBV4-1; the match to TRBD1 covers 10 bases. In germline, CDR1 is MGHRA, CDR2 YSYEKL. This CDR3 has 17 residues. V lost 2 bases to trimming and J lost 0 bases; unmatched junction nucleotides: 5. CDR3 protein: CASSQTEDRGSTDTQYF. The CDR3 nucleotides read TGCGCCAGCAGCCAAACCGAGGACAGGGGGAGCACAGATACGCAGTATTTT.

The chain uses TRBV5-1 and TRBJ2-2; D perhaps matches TRBD2 (6 bases). Germline lookup yields CDR1 SGHRS and CDR2 YFSETQ. V was pared by 4 bases and J by 7 bases, with 14 bases between. The CDR3 extends over 14 amino acids. The CDR3 loop is CASSPSALGGELFF. CDR3 DNA: TGCGCCAGCAGCCCTAGCGCATTGGGCGGGGAGCTGTTTTTT.

J is TRBJ2-2 and V is TRBV29-1; D may be TRBD2 (6 bases). Between the trimmed V and J ends, which lost 5 bases and 0 bases, there was a span of 13 bases. In germline, CDR1 is SQVTM, CDR2 ANQGSEA. This CDR3 contains 15 residues. CDR3 amino acids: CSVPRDFSNTGELFF. The DNA for the CDR3 is TGCAGCGTTCCTCGGGACTTTTCGAACACCGGGGAGCTGTTTTTT.

The chain couples TRBV19 to TRBJ2-7, with 8 positions matching TRBD1. Looked up from germline, CDR1 is LNHDA and CDR2 is SQIVND (reference sequence). With V trimmed by 3 bases and J by 2 bases, 6 bases remained unmatched. This CDR3 is 15 amino acids long. The CDR3, as DNA: TGTGCCAGTAGTATGTTCCAGGGGGCGACCTACGAGCAGTACTTC. Translation gives CASSMFQGATYEQYF.